These T cell receptor beta chains were read from a single sample in a study of beta chain features in type 1 diabetes. The data were produced by immunoSEQ multiplex PCR, yet TCRdb's version contains in-frame clones alone and is incomplete. The sample gives 500,000 to 850,000 clones, over 13% of which show up once; 0.04% is in the top ten. The sample taken for sequencing was naive CD4+ T cells from blood. These receptors originate from a man between 18 and 29 years old with type 1 diabetes. The CDR3 runs from the conserved cysteine through the conserved F or W. The D gene is left open where the match is weak. Some rows have no size entry. The others give once, few or many, or a class for an expanded clone.

V gene: TRBV30
D gene: .
clone size: .
J gene: TRBJ1-5
CDR3 protein: CAWSVSLSNQPQHF
CDR3 DNA: TGTGCCTGGAGTGTAAGTCTTAGCAATCAGCCCCAGCATTTT

V gene: TRBV28
D gene: TRBD1
clone size: few
J gene: TRBJ2-4
CDR3 protein: CASSLPGQSKNIQYF
CDR3 DNA: TGTGCCAGCAGCTTACCGGGACAGAGCAAAAACATTCAGTACTTC

V gene: TRBV10-2
D gene: .
clone size: .
J gene: TRBJ1-1
CDR3 protein: CASSMDRNTEAFF
CDR3 DNA: TGCGCCAGCAGCATGGACCGGAACACTGAAGCTTTCTTT

V gene: TRBV5-1
D gene: .
clone size: few
J gene: TRBJ1-6
CDR3 protein: CASSLDGSYNSPLHF
CDR3 DNA: TGCGCCAGCAGCTTGGACGGGAGTTATAATTCACCCCTCCACTTT

V gene: TRBV4-1
D gene: .
clone size: .
J gene: TRBJ2-7
CDR3 protein: CASSQDAKMLSLNEQYF
CDR3 DNA: TGCGCCAGCAGCCAAGATGCCAAGATGCTTTCGCTAAACGAGCAGTACTTC

V gene: TRBV28
D gene: .
clone size: few
J gene: TRBJ2-1
CDR3 protein: CASSPQGNEQFF
CDR3 DNA: TGTGCCAGCAGTCCCCAGGGTAATGAGCAGTTCTTC

V gene: TRBV5-1
D gene: TRBD2
clone size: .
J gene: TRBJ2-3
CDR3 protein: CASSSGLAKGTQYF
CDR3 DNA: TGCGCCAGCAGTTCCGGACTAGCGAAGGGTACGCAGTATTTT

V gene: TRBV7-9
D gene: .
clone size: few
J gene: TRBJ1-1
CDR3 protein: CASSSENTEAFF
CDR3 DNA: TGTGCCAGCAGCTCCGAGAACACTGAAGCTTTCTTT

V gene: TRBV5-4
D gene: .
clone size: .
J gene: TRBJ2-5
CDR3 protein: CASSSHPQGGETQYF
CDR3 DNA: TGTGCCAGCAGCTCGCACCCCCAGGGGGGCGAGACCCAGTACTTC

V gene: TRBV29-1
D gene: .
clone size: .
J gene: TRBJ1-2
CDR3 protein: CSVEIRRTGYTF
CDR3 DNA: TGCAGCGTTGAAATTAGGCGAACTGGCTACACCTTC

V gene: TRBV21-1
D gene: .
clone size: few
J gene: TRBJ2-3
CDR3 protein: CAIPAGLVTDTQYF
CDR3 DNA: TGTGCCATCCCAGCGGGACTAGTCACAGATACGCAGTATTTT

V gene: TRBV4-2
D gene: TRBD1
clone size: .
J gene: TRBJ2-3
CDR3 protein: CASSQGTGGQGLTDTQYF
CDR3 DNA: TGTGCCAGCAGCCAGGGCACAGGGGGACAGGGTCTCACAGATACGCAGTATTTT

V gene: TRBV5-1
D gene: TRBD2
clone size: few
J gene: TRBJ2-1
CDR3 protein: CASSLVGGPLSYNEQFF
CDR3 DNA: TGCGCCAGCAGCTTAGTGGGAGGGCCCCTATCCTACAATGAGCAGTTCTTC

V gene: TRBV11-2
D gene: .
clone size: .
J gene: TRBJ2-3
CDR3 protein: CASSTTTDTQYF
CDR3 DNA: TGTGCCAGCAGCACCACCACAGATACGCAGTATTTT

V gene: TRBV5-1
D gene: TRBD1
clone size: .
J gene: TRBJ2-7
CDR3 protein: CASSLDGQGGVYF
CDR3 DNA: TGCGCCAGCAGCTTGGATGGACAGGGGGGTGTGTACTTC

V gene: TRBV5-1
D gene: TRBD2
clone size: .
J gene: TRBJ2-2
CDR3 protein: CASSYSVAGLNTGELFF
CDR3 DNA: TGCGCCAGCAGCTACTCCGTAGCGGGATTGAACACCGGGGAGCTGTTTTTT

V gene: TRBV16
D gene: .
clone size: .
J gene: TRBJ2-5
CDR3 protein: CASSLTEETQYF
CDR3 DNA: TGTGCCAGCAGCCTGACAGAAGAGACCCAGTACTTC

V gene: TRBV15
D gene: .
clone size: few
J gene: TRBJ1-3
CDR3 protein: CATRAGFLGNTIYF
CDR3 DNA: TGTGCCACCAGGGCGGGATTCCTTGGAAACACCATATATTTT

V gene: TRBV9
D gene: TRBD2
clone size: .
J gene: TRBJ2-3
CDR3 protein: CASSPVIQLAGRTDTQYF
CDR3 DNA: TGTGCCAGCAGCCCCGTTATCCAGCTAGCGGGGCGCACAGATACGCAGTATTTT

V gene: TRBV11-2
D gene: .
clone size: .
J gene: TRBJ2-1
CDR3 protein: CASSSPRGVSYNEQFF
CDR3 DNA: TGTGCCAGCAGCTCCCCGAGAGGAGTATCCTACAATGAGCAGTTCTTC

V gene: TRBV7-2
D gene: TRBD2
clone size: .
J gene: TRBJ2-7
CDR3 protein: CASSLNGLAEKGEQYF
CDR3 DNA: TGTGCCAGCAGCTTAAACGGACTAGCGGAAAAGGGGGAGCAGTACTTC

V gene: TRBV12-2
D gene: .
clone size: .
J gene: TRBJ2-7
CDR3 protein: CASRLELTGQGIFGSSYEQYF
CDR3 DNA: TGTGCAAGTCGCTTAGAACTAACAGGACAGGGGATTTTCGGAAGCTCCTACGAGCAGTACTTC

V gene: TRBV10-3
D gene: .
clone size: few
J gene: TRBJ2-2
CDR3 protein: CAISESRGLDTGELFF
CDR3 DNA: TGTGCCATCAGTGAGTCCCGGGGTCTCGACACCGGGGAGCTGTTTTTT

V gene: TRBV29-1
D gene: TRBD2
clone size: .
J gene: TRBJ2-1
CDR3 protein: CSVRAGVHNEQFF
CDR3 DNA: TGCAGCGTTCGGGCGGGAGTCCACAATGAGCAGTTCTTC

V gene: TRBV28
D gene: TRBD2
clone size: few
J gene: TRBJ2-7
CDR3 protein: CASTSGTSGYEQYF
CDR3 DNA: TGTGCCAGCACGTCCGGGACTAGCGGCTACGAGCAGTACTTC

V gene: TRBV6-5
D gene: TRBD2
clone size: .
J gene: TRBJ2-7
CDR3 protein: CASSFGLAAQVLEQYF
CDR3 DNA: TGTGCCAGCAGTTTCGGACTAGCGGCTCAGGTTCTCGAGCAGTACTTC

V gene: TRBV18
D gene: .
clone size: few
J gene: TRBJ2-5
CDR3 protein: CASSPGGETQYF
CDR3 DNA: TGTGCCAGCTCACCAGGTGGAGAGACCCAGTACTTC

V gene: TRBV7-3
D gene: .
clone size: few
J gene: TRBJ2-4
CDR3 protein: CASSPDGGNIQYF
CDR3 DNA: TGTGCCAGCAGCCCTGATGGCGGAAACATTCAGTACTTC

V gene: TRBV20-1
D gene: .
clone size: few
J gene: TRBJ1-2
CDR3 protein: CSAPLYGRGTF
CDR3 DNA: TGCAGTGCCCCTTTATATGGCCGGGGTACCTTC

V gene: TRBV19
D gene: TRBD1
clone size: few
J gene: TRBJ2-1
CDR3 protein: CASSAIRGREDEQFF
CDR3 DNA: TGTGCCAGTAGTGCTATCAGGGGGCGCGAGGATGAGCAGTTCTTC

V gene: TRBV6-6
D gene: .
clone size: .
J gene: TRBJ1-5
CDR3 protein: CASVKLRGYEQPQHF
CDR3 DNA: TGTGCCAGCGTAAAACTCAGGGGCTATGAACAGCCCCAGCATTTT

V gene: TRBV5-8
D gene: TRBD1
clone size: .
J gene: TRBJ2-5
CDR3 protein: CASSWNRGVETQYF
CDR3 DNA: TGTGCCAGCAGCTGGAACAGGGGGGTAGAGACCCAGTACTTC

V gene: TRBV9
D gene: TRBD1
clone size: .
J gene: TRBJ2-5
CDR3 protein: CASSPGGQVVVAQYF
CDR3 DNA: TGTGCCAGCAGCCCAGGGGGACAGGTTGTAGTCGCCCAGTACTTC

V gene: TRBV7-2
D gene: .
clone size: few
J gene: TRBJ2-5
CDR3 protein: CASSLLGETQYF
CDR3 DNA: TGTGCCAGCAGCTTATTGGGGGAGACCCAGTACTTC

V gene: TRBV30
D gene: .
clone size: .
J gene: TRBJ2-5
CDR3 protein: CAWSTQGIATQYF
CDR3 DNA: TGTGCCTGGAGTACACAGGGTATCGCGACCCAGTACTTC

V gene: TRBV18
D gene: TRBD1
clone size: few
J gene: TRBJ1-5
CDR3 protein: CASSPETGGNQPQHF
CDR3 DNA: TGTGCCAGCTCACCAGAGACAGGGGGCAATCAGCCCCAGCATTTT

V gene: TRBV29-1
D gene: .
clone size: .
J gene: TRBJ2-2
CDR3 protein: CSGRLGPNLGSGELFF
CDR3 DNA: TGCAGCGGCCGCCTGGGACCCAATTTGGGATCCGGGGAGCTGTTTTTT

V gene: TRBV25-1
D gene: TRBD1
clone size: .
J gene: TRBJ1-4
CDR3 protein: CASNRGNEKLFF
CDR3 DNA: TGTGCCAGCAACAGGGGTAATGAAAAACTGTTTTTT

V gene: TRBV5-4
D gene: TRBD2
clone size: .
J gene: TRBJ2-3
CDR3 protein: CASRTGTSGSDTQYF
CDR3 DNA: TGTGCCAGCAGGACCGGGACTAGCGGGAGTGATACGCAGTATTTT

V gene: TRBV29-1
D gene: TRBD1
clone size: few
J gene: TRBJ1-2
CDR3 protein: CSVVEGARGYTF
CDR3 DNA: TGCAGCGTTGTAGAGGGGGCGAGGGGCTACACCTTC

V gene: TRBV19
D gene: TRBD2
clone size: few
J gene: TRBJ2-6
CDR3 protein: CASSSRLSGRVSVLTF
CDR3 DNA: TGTGCCAGTAGTAGCCGCCTAAGCGGGAGGGTTAGCGTCCTGACTTTC